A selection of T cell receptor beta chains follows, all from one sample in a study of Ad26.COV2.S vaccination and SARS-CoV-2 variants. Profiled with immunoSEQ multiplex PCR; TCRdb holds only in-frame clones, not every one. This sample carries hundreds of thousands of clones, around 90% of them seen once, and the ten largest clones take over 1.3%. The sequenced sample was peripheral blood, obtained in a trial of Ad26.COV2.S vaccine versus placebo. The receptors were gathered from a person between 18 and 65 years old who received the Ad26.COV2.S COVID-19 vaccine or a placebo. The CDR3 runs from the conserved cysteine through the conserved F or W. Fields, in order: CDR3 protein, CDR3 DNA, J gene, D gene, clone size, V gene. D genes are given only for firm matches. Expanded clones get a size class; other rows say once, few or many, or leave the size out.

CDR3: CASSLDTRNEQYF
DNA: TGTGCCAGCAGCTTAGACACGAGAAACGAGCAGTACTTC
J: TRBJ2-7
D: -
size: -
V: TRBV7-2

CDR3: CASRDRTSSNQPQHF
DNA: TGTGCCAGCAGGGACAGGACCTCTAGCAATCAGCCCCAGCATTTT
J: TRBJ1-5
D: TRBD1
size: -
V: TRBV2

CDR3: CASSFSGPPYEQYF
DNA: TGTGCCAGCAGCTTTAGCGGCCCGCCCTACGAGCAGTACTTC
J: TRBJ2-7
D: -
size: few
V: TRBV7-2

CDR3: CASRGGRGYNEKLFF
DNA: TGTGCCAGCAGAGGCGGACGAGGTTATAATGAAAAACTGTTTTTT
J: TRBJ1-4
D: -
size: -
V: TRBV6-5

CDR3: CASSGGLYNEQFF
DNA: TGTGCCAGCAGTGGGGGACTCTACAATGAGCAGTTCTTC
J: TRBJ2-1
D: -
size: -
V: TRBV2

CDR3: CATSPTLNYGYTF
DNA: TGTGCCACCAGCCCTACACTAAACTATGGCTACACCTTC
J: TRBJ1-2
D: -
size: few
V: TRBV15

CDR3: CASSLVRDRADTQYF
DNA: TGTGCCAGCAGTCTCGTGAGGGATCGAGCAGATACGCAGTATTTT
J: TRBJ2-3
D: -
size: -
V: TRBV6-5

CDR3: CATSREQYGYTF
DNA: TGTGCCACCAGCAGAGAACAGTATGGCTACACCTTC
J: TRBJ1-2
D: -
size: -
V: TRBV15

CDR3: CASSPTSGLSKNIQYF
DNA: TGTGCCAGCAGCCCGACTAGCGGGTTATCCAAAAACATTCAGTACTTC
J: TRBJ2-4
D: TRBD2
size: -
V: TRBV7-9

CDR3: CASSFGPQETQYF
DNA: TGTGCCAGCAGCTTCGGGCCCCAGGAGACCCAGTACTTC
J: TRBJ2-5
D: -
size: -
V: TRBV7-9

CDR3: CASSLATGLGQPQHF
DNA: TGTGCCAGCAGCTTAGCGACCGGGTTAGGCCAGCCCCAGCATTTT
J: TRBJ1-5
D: -
size: few
V: TRBV7-8

CDR3: CASSLVVGSETQYF
DNA: TGTGCCAGCAGCCTGGTGGTGGGGTCAGAGACCCAGTACTTC
J: TRBJ2-5
D: -
size: -
V: TRBV5-8

CDR3: CASSLNREETQYF
DNA: TGTGCCAGCAGCTTAAACAGGGAAGAGACCCAGTACTTC
J: TRBJ2-5
D: -
size: -
V: TRBV7-3

CDR3: CASRGQGIYEQYF
DNA: TGTGCCAGCAGAGGTCAGGGAATCTACGAGCAGTACTTC
J: TRBJ2-7
D: -
size: -
V: TRBV6-5

CDR3: CAWSGGGSNSPLHF
DNA: TGTGCCTGGAGTGGAGGGGGATCGAATTCACCCCTCCACTTT
J: TRBJ1-6
D: -
size: -
V: TRBV30

CDR3: CASSLGQLTDTQYF
DNA: TGCGCCAGCAGCCTGGGACAGCTCACAGATACGCAGTATTTT
J: TRBJ2-3
D: TRBD1
size: once
V: TRBV5-1